This TCR beta chain was sequenced in a study of blood T cells in healthy people across ages. V was cut by 4 bases and J by 11 bases, with 26 bases left in between. Germline values: CDR1 SGHAT, CDR2 FQDESV (reference sequence). The CDR3 is made up of 16 amino acids. Through a sample-barcoded 5' primer and a J-beta primer mix, a second PCR was run for roughly 7 to 12 cycles. Every individual sample yielded 2.5 million or more paired-end reads (each containing CDR3). TCRdb re-analysed the 5' RACE reads in MiXCR, keeping a single row per CDR3 protein. Of some 1.4 million distinct CDR3 sequences listed, about 43% are singletons. General observations from the study: Age brought a roughly linear fall in TCR beta diversity measured per million T cells.

A single count supports this clonotype. Antigen unknown. Samples had at least 6.5 million PBMCs isolated from them. This clonotype originated in a woman between 18 and 30 years old in good health. The chain is built from TRBV11-1 and TRBJ2-5; no clear D gene. Sequenced input: blood. CDR3 protein: CASSSEVAVLLGEQYF. As DNA, the CDR3 is TGTGCCAGCAGCTCCGAGGTGGCGGTCCTCCTAGGAGAGCAGTACTTC.